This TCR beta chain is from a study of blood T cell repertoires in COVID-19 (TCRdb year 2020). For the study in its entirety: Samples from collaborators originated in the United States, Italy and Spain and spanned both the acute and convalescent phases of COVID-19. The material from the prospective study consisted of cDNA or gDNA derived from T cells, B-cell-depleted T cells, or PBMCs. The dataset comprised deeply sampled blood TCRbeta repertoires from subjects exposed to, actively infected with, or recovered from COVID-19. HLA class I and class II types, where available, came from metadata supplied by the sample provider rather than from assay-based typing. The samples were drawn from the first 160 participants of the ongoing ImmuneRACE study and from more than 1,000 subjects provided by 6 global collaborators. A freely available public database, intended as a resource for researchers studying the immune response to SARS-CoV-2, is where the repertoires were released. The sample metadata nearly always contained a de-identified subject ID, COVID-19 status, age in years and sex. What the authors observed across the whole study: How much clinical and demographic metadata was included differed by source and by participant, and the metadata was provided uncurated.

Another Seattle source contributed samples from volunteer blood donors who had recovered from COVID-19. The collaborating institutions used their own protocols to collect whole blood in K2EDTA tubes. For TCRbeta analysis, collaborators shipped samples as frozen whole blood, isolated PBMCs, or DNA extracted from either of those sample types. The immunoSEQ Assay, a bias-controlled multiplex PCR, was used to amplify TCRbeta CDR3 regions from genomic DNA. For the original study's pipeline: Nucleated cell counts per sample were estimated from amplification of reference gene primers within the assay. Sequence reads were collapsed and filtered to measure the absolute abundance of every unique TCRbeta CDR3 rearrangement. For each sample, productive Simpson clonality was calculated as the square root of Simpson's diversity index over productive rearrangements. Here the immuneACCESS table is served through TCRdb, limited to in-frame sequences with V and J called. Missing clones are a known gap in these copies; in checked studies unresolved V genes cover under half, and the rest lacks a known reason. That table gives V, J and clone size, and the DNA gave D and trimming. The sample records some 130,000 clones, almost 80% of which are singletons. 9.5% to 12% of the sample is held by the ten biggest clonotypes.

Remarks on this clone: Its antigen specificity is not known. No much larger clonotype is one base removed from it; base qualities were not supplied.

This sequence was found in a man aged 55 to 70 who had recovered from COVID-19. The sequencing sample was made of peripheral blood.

The CDR3 protein is CASRQDSYEQYF. The sequenced DNA is TGTGCCAGCAGGCAGGATTCCTACGAGCAGTACTTC. The chain is made from TRBV28 and TRBJ2-7; a confident D gene designation cannot be given. V lost 6 bases and J lost 1 base; the stretch between them is 7 bases long. The CDR3, cysteine through phenylalanine, is 12 amino acids long. Only the CDR3 DNA stays, 36 bases, in frame from base 1. The germline V gene sets CDR1 to MDHEN and CDR2 to SYDVKM. Beyond the CDR3, the reference TRBV28 and TRBJ2-7 genes provide the residues; the full variable domain reads: DVKVTQSSRYLVKRTGEKVFLECVQDMDHENMFWYRQDPGLGLRLIYFSYDVKMKEKGDIPEGYSVSREKKERFSLILESASTNQTSMYLCASRQDSYEQYFGPGTRLTVT.